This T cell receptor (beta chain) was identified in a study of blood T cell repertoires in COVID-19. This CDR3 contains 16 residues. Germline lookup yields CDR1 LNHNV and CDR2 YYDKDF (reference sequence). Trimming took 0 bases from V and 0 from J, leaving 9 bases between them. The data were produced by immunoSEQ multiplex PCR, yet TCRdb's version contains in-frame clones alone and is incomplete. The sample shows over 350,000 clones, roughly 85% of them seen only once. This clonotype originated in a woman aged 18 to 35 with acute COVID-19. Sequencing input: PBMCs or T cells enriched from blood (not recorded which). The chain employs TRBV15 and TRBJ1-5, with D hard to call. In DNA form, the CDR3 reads TGTGCCACCAGCAGAGATCAGGAGGATAGCAATCAGCCCCAGCATTTT. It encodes CATSRDQEDSNQPQHF.